The 26 T cell receptor beta chains in this list originate from one sample, sequenced in a study of identical twins. MiXCR was run by TCRdb on the 5' RACE reads, yielding one entry per CDR3 protein. This sample has about 100,000 distinct CDR3 sequences, with under 7% found just once. Sequenced: memory T cells sorted from blood. These receptors were obtained from a woman in her fifties or sixties in good health.

This clonotype was counted at least ten times. The chain carries TRBV5-1 and TRBJ2-1; D is ambiguous. The CDR3 has 13 residues. Germline V CDR1 and CDR2: SGHRS, YFSETQ. Trimming stripped 0 bases from V and 7 bases from J, with 8 bases between. The CDR3 is CASSLAGRNEQFF. CDR3 nucleotide sequence: TGCGCCAGCAGCTTGGCCGGAAGAAATGAGCAGTTCTTC.

This clonotype was seen repeatedly, ten times or more. An end of the junction differs from the germline gene, which may be a read error. V is TRBV12-3 or TRBV12-4 and J is TRBJ1-1; D remains ambiguous. The CDR3 covers 14 residues. CDR3 nucleotides: TGTGCCAGCAGCCCACACGGGCCGAACTCTGAAGCTTTCTTT. Amino acids: CASSPHGPNSEAFF.

This clonotype was picked up many times. The V gene is TRBV4-1, the J gene TRBJ2-2; 10 bases match TRBD2. Germline-derived CDR1 and CDR2 are MGHRA and YSYEKL. After removal of 0 bases from V and 6 bases from J, the junction contained 4 bases not matched to a gene. The CDR3 spans 16 residues. The CDR3, as DNA: TGCGCCAGCAGCCAAGAGGGGACTAGCGTCTCCGGGGAGCTGTTTTTT. Translated: CASSQEGTSVSGELFF.

Regarding this clonotype: A much more abundant neighbour one base away suggests this may be a read error. The V call is TRBV5-5, the J call TRBJ2-5; D is uncertain. V lost 2 bases, J lost 5 bases, and 13 bases lay in between. This CDR3 comprises 14 residues. Germline loops: CDR1 SGHKS, CDR2 YYEKEE (reference sequence). CDR3 coding DNA: TGTGCCAGCAGCTTTCAGGTCTCCAGGGAGACCCAGTACTTC. Its translation is CASSFQVSRETQYF.

This clonotype was detected ten times or more. CDR3 nucleotides: TGCGCCAGCAGCTTGACAGGGGGCTACGAGCAGTACGTC. Translation gives CASSLTGGYEQYV. This chain uses TRBV5-1 with TRBJ2-7, with 8 bases matching TRBD1. The junction had 0 bases not matched to a gene; V was cut back by 1 base and J by 3 bases. This CDR3 has 13 amino acids. Germline V lookup: CDR1 SGHRS, CDR2 YFSETQ.

The V call is TRBV11-2, the J call TRBJ1-1; no definite D call. Germline values: CDR1 SGHAT, CDR2 FQNNGV. V gave up 4 bases and J gave up 7 bases, with 10 bases separating them. The CDR3 is 12 residues long. The CDR3 reads CASSSMTYEAFF. DNA for the CDR3: TGTGCCAGCAGCTCAATGACGTATGAAGCTTTCTTT.

This clonotype was recorded many times. The J gene is TRBJ1-1, the V gene TRBV11-3; D may be TRBD1 (6 bases). CDR1 is SGHNT and CDR2 is YENEEA in the germline V gene. The ends were cut back, 5 bases at V and 6 bases at J, with 22 bases in the middle. The CDR3 length is 16 residues. In DNA, the CDR3 is TGTGCCAGCAGCGCCCGACCCACAGGGATTCGTGCTGAAGCTTTCTTT. Translating gives CASSARPTGIRAEAFF.

This clonotype is medium-sized within its sample. V gene TRBV15 combines with J gene TRBJ2-2, with 13 positions matching TRBD2. The germline gives CDR1 LNHNV, CDR2 YYDKDF (reference sequence). J gave up 3 bases and V 0 bases, and 13 bases lay outside the gene matches. There are 21 residues in the CDR3. CDR3 DNA: TGTGCCACCAGCAGAGAGAGGACTAGCGGGAGTTCCGCGTTGCACACCGGGGAGCTGTTTTTT. Translated: CATSRERTSGSSALHTGELFF.

This clonotype was detected ten times or more. The rearrangement links TRBV20-1 to TRBJ1-1, with 7 nucleotides matching TRBD1. V dropped 4 bases and J dropped 10; count of bases not matched to a gene: 12. The CDR3 extends over 13 amino acids. Germline V lookup: CDR1 DFQATT, CDR2 SNEGSKA (reference sequence). In DNA, the CDR3 is TGCAGTGCTACTAACCCGCAGGGGGTTCGAGCTTTCTTT. Amino acids: CSATNPQGVRAFF.

This clonotype was observed at least ten times. The J gene is TRBJ2-3, the V gene TRBV7-6; TRBD2 agrees at 9 bases. Trimming took 6 bases from V and 1 from J; bases not matched to a gene: 8. CDR1 and CDR2 from the germline V gene are SGHVS and FNYEAQ. The CDR3 length is 16 residues. DNA for the CDR3: TGTGCCAGCAGTCTCTCTAGCGGGACGGGCACAGATACGCAGTATTTT. Translated: CASSLSSGTGTDTQYF.

There are many counts of this clonotype. J is TRBJ1-6 and V is TRBV14; TRBD1 might be the D (6 bases). The germline V and J ends were trimmed by 4 bases and 9 bases, with 25 bases remaining between them. The CDR3 is 18 residues long. The germline V gene has CDR1 SGHDN and CDR2 FVKESK. CDR3 sequence reads: CASSRRTAASLLVSPLHF. CDR3 coding DNA: TGTGCCAGCAGCCGCCGGACAGCCGCGAGCCTCCTGGTTTCACCCCTCCACTTT.

This clonotype was observed a handful of times. The J gene is TRBJ2-3, the V gene TRBV10-3; 15 bases line up with TRBD2. Germline CDR1 and CDR2: ENHRY and SYGVKD. The CDR3 loop spans 18 amino acids. V lost 5 bases to trimming and J lost 0 bases; unmatched junction nucleotides: 6. The CDR3 protein is CAISKGTSGRLSTDTQYF. CDR3 in DNA: TGTGCCATCAGTAAAGGGACTAGCGGGAGGCTCAGCACAGATACGCAGTATTTT.

On this clonotype itself: Being one base from a much bigger clone, this may be a read error. CDR3 in amino acids: CASSTGQGNQPQLF. DNA of the CDR3: TGTGCCAGCAGCACCGGACAGGGCAATCAGCCCCAGCTTTTT. V usage is TRBV4-2 and J usage is TRBJ1-5; 8 bases agree with TRBD1. The germline V gene has CDR1 LGHNA and CDR2 YNFKEQ. The CDR3 contains 14 residues.

This clonotype showed up many times. The chain couples TRBV12-3 or TRBV12-4 to TRBJ1-5; tentative D call: TRBD1 (5 bases). CDR3 length equals 15 residues. V dropped 3 bases and J dropped 6 bases, with 15 bases sitting between them. For the CDR3, the DNA is TGTGCCAGCAGTTTCGATGTGGGGGGTGGTCAGCCCCAGCATTTT. It yields the protein CASSFDVGGGQPQHF.

This clonotype came up many times. This chain connects TRBV29-1 to TRBJ2-4; 7 bases agree with TRBD1. The CDR3 has 12 residues. Germline V lookup: CDR1 SQVTM, CDR2 ANQGSEA. Losses at the gene ends were 5 bases for V and 7 bases for J; bases not matched to a gene: 5. The CDR3 region has the DNA TGCAGCGTTCGACAGGGCAGCAACATTCAGTACTTC. This codes for CSVRQGSNIQYF.

V gene TRBV12-3 or TRBV12-4 combines with J gene TRBJ2-1, with 11 bases fitting TRBD2. The CDR3 length is 16 residues. Losses at the gene ends were 6 bases for V and 4 bases for J; bases not matched to a gene: 8. The CDR3 spells CASRPKGTSGYNEQFF. In DNA, the CDR3 is TGTGCCAGCAGGCCCAAAGGGACTAGCGGTTACAATGAGCAGTTCTTC.

This clonotype was seen many times. V is TRBV27 and J is TRBJ1-2; D remains unclear. Germline V gives CDR1 MNHEY, CDR2 SMNVEV (reference sequence). Trimming shortened V by 8 bases and J by 2 bases, and 18 bases separated the two germline ends. The CDR3 contains 15 residues. The CDR3 DNA follows: TGTGCCAGCCGAGACGTATCCGTAGGAAACTATGGCTACACCTTC. As protein: CASRDVSVGNYGYTF.

This clonotype was detected many times. J is TRBJ2-7 and V is TRBV12-5, with no clear D. The length of the CDR3 is 15 residues. Trimming left V 5 bases short and J 4 bases short, with 18 bases between. In germline, CDR1 is LGHNT, CDR2 FRNRAP. The CDR3 bases are TGTGCTAGTGGTCAGTACCCACAAGATGGGTACGAGCAGTACTTC. This translates into CASGQYPQDGYEQYF.

This clonotype was seen more than once but under ten times. The rearrangement links TRBV6-1 to TRBJ1-2; 7 bases are shared with TRBD1. V lost 6 bases, J lost 2 bases, and 6 bases stayed unmatched. The CDR3 has 14 amino acids. Per germline, CDR1 MNHNS and CDR2 SASEGT. In DNA, the CDR3 is TGTGCCAGCAGCCCAGGACAGGCCAACTATGGCTACACCTTC. Translated, it gives CASSPGQANYGYTF.

In its sample, this clonotype was seen a few times. V and J are TRBV20-1 and TRBJ1-1, with D possibly matching TRBD1 (6 bases). Germline V lookup: CDR1 DFQATT, CDR2 SNEGSKA (reference sequence). This CDR3 region has 18 residues. The V gene lost 3 bases and the J gene lost 0 bases, with 23 bases spanning the gap. The CDR3 loop is CSASEFKRTDIMNTEAFF. In DNA, the CDR3 is TGCAGTGCTAGTGAATTTAAGAGGACAGACATCATGAACACTGAAGCTTTCTTT.

This clonotype was detected ten times or more. The CDR3 DNA sequence: TGTGCCAGCAGCGCCCTCTCCTCGGGAGGAGGGGAGACCCAGTACTTC. Translating gives CASSALSSGGGETQYF. The V gene is TRBV6-5, the J gene TRBJ2-5; 7 nucleotides line up with TRBD2. The V gene's germline CDR1 is MNHEY and CDR2 SVGAGI. The CDR3 totals 16 residues. V shed 6 bases and J 5 bases; nucleotides not matched to a gene: 15.

At least ten counts were recorded for this clonotype. The rearrangement links TRBV11-2 to TRBJ1-4, with unresolved D. With 5 bases removed from V and 7 bases from J, the gap between germline ends came to 14 bases. CDR3 length: 14 amino acids. The V gene's germline CDR1 is SGHAT and CDR2 FQNNGV. The CDR3 here is CASSEMRLGEKLFF. DNA for the CDR3: TGTGCCAGCAGCGAGATGCGGTTGGGTGAAAAACTGTTTTTT.

This clonotype was recorded many times. The chain carries TRBV5-1 and TRBJ2-3; tentatively, D is TRBD2 (6 bases). The V end lost 0 bases, the J end lost 2 bases, and 16 bases lay between the germline ends. The germline gives CDR1 SGHRS, CDR2 YFSETQ. The CDR3 is 17 residues long. In DNA, the CDR3 is TGCGCCAGCAGCTTGGGCTCCGCGGGACCCTTCACAGATACGCAGTATTTT. The encoded protein is CASSLGSAGPFTDTQYF.

This clonotype has ten or more counts. The J gene is TRBJ2-7, the V gene TRBV11-2; D is possibly TRBD1 (6 bases). The CDR3 runs to 15 residues. Trimming took 4 bases from V and 4 from J, leaving 17 bases between them. Looked up from germline, CDR1 is SGHAT and CDR2 is FQNNGV. Written as DNA, the CDR3 is TGTGCCAGCAGCTGGGGGCCGGCAGACTCTTACGAGCAGTACTTC. Translated: CASSWGPADSYEQYF.

This clonotype occurred a few times. This chain joins TRBV7-4 and TRBJ2-3, with D tentatively TRBD1 or TRBD2 (5 bases each). The germline V gene has CDR1 SGHVT and CDR2 SQSDAQ. V shed 5 bases and J shed 1 base, with 16 bases lying between them. CDR3 size: 16 residues. The CDR3 here is CASSLYRDLCTDTQYF. DNA of the CDR3: TGTGCCAGCAGCCTTTACCGGGACCTATGCACAGATACGCAGTATTTT.

This clonotype has only a few counts. The rearrangement links TRBV18 to TRBJ1-5; D may be TRBD1 (6 bases). CDR1 is KGHSH and CDR2 is LQKENI in the germline V gene. The CDR3 runs 17 residues. The V gene lost 4 bases and the J gene lost 2 bases, with 18 bases spanning the gap. DNA for the CDR3: TGTGCCAGCTCACTTGCCTTCGACAGGTATCGCAATCAGCCCCAGCATTTT. Translating it yields CASSLAFDRYRNQPQHF.